A selection of T cell receptor beta chains follows, all from one sample in a study of cytomegalovirus exposure and HLA in healthy donors. The protocol was immunoSEQ multiplex PCR, while the TCRdb copy is restricted to in-frame clones and leaves out a portion. The sample carries some 120,000 clones, roughly a tenth recorded once. Sequencing was carried out using PBMCs. All receptors derive from a woman under 30 in good health and CMV-seropositive. CDR3s include the opening cysteine and the closing phenylalanine or tryptophan. A D gene is named only where the DNA matches it firmly. The size of a clone is reported for some rows only, either as once, few or many, or as a class for expanded clones.

V	size	J	D	CDR3	DNA
TRBV11-2	-	TRBJ2-7	-	CASSLGSQVYEQYF	TGTGCCAGCAGCTTAGGGTCCCAGGTTTACGAGCAGTACTTC
TRBV7-9	-	TRBJ1-1	-	CASSSFSWRAGDTEAFF	TGTGCCAGCAGCTCCTTTAGTTGGAGGGCCGGCGACACTGAAGCTTTCTTT
TRBV19	-	TRBJ1-1	TRBD1	CASSIGTGRVINTEAFF	TGTGCCAGTAGTATAGGGACAGGGCGGGTAATTAACACTGAAGCTTTCTTT
TRBV2	-	TRBJ1-5	-	CASSEAVGGVEPQHF	TGTGCCAGCAGTGAAGCGGTGGGGGGAGTCGAGCCCCAGCATTTT
TRBV5-6	few	TRBJ2-7	-	CASSLSKIPSYEQYF	TGTGCCAGCAGCTTGAGCAAGATCCCCTCCTACGAGCAGTACTTC
TRBV4-2	-	TRBJ1-5	-	CASSQDVSNQPQHF	TGTGCCAGCAGCCAAGACGTTAGCAATCAGCCCCAGCATTTT
TRBV7-3	-	TRBJ1-2	-	CASSSGDGYGYTF	TGTGCCAGCAGCTCGGGGGACGGCTATGGCTACACCTTC
TRBV4-1	-	TRBJ2-5	-	CASSNDPKERETQYF	TGCGCCAGCAGCAATGACCCTAAGGAGCGGGAGACCCAGTACTTC
TRBV6-1	few	TRBJ2-6	-	CASTGGSGANVLTF	TGTGCCAGCACCGGAGGGTCTGGGGCCAACGTCCTGACTTTC
TRBV19	few	TRBJ2-3	-	CASRDQAGSDTQYF	TGTGCCAGTAGGGACCAGGCGGGTTCAGATACGCAGTATTTT
TRBV2	few	TRBJ1-5	-	CASSLWVGSNQPQHF	TGTGCCAGCAGTTTATGGGTGGGCAGCAATCAGCCCCAGCATTTT
TRBV6-1	-	TRBJ1-1	-	CASSKGDPEAFF	TGTGCCAGTTCAAAGGGGGACCCTGAAGCTTTCTTT
TRBV7-9	-	TRBJ2-3	-	CASSVWQAESTDTQYF	TGTGCCAGCAGCGTCTGGCAGGCTGAGAGCACAGATACGCAGTATTTT
TRBV7-6	-	TRBJ2-6	TRBD1	CASSLTGRSGANVLTF	TGTGCCAGCAGCCTGACAGGGCGCTCTGGGGCCAACGTCCTGACTTTC
TRBV27	few	TRBJ1-1	-	CASSLKDMNTEAFF	TGTGCCAGCAGTTTAAAGGACATGAACACTGAAGCTTTCTTT
TRBV7-9	many	TRBJ1-4	TRBD1	CASSPDRGQGEKLFF	TGTGCCAGCAGTCCGGACAGGGGACAGGGTGAAAAACTGTTTTTT
TRBV4-1	-	TRBJ2-5	-	CASSQRSGEETQYF	TGCGCCAGCAGCCAAAGGTCAGGGGAAGAGACCCAGTACTTC
TRBV4-2	-	TRBJ2-2	-	CASSQENAGEANTGELFF	TGTGCCAGCAGCCAGGAAAATGCGGGTGAAGCGAACACCGGGGAGCTGTTTTTT
TRBV29-1	few	TRBJ1-1	TRBD1	CSGQGMNTEAFF	TGCAGTGGACAGGGCATGAACACTGAAGCTTTCTTT
TRBV19	-	TRBJ1-1	-	CASSMPANRATEAFF	TGTGCCAGTAGTATGCCCGCTAACAGGGCCACTGAAGCTTTCTTT
TRBV30	few	TRBJ2-5	-	CAWSQSPGRETQYF	TGTGCCTGGAGCCAGTCCCCAGGGAGGGAGACCCAGTACTTC
TRBV4-1	-	TRBJ2-3	-	CASSQGLPETQYF	TGCGCCAGCAGCCAAGGCCTCCCGGAGACGCAGTATTTT
TRBV28	few	TRBJ1-2	TRBD1	CASTSDRWYGYTF	TGTGCCAGCACCTCGGACAGGTGGTATGGCTACACCTTC
TRBV5-1	many	TRBJ1-2	-	CASSYNGGATGYTF	TGCGCCAGCAGCTATAATGGGGGGGCGACGGGCTACACCTTC
TRBV15	many	TRBJ2-1	-	CATSRDTGLLSYNEQFF	TGTGCCACCAGCAGAGATACCGGACTCCTCTCCTACAATGAGCAGTTCTTC
TRBV5-4	-	TRBJ2-1	TRBD2	CASTGGGLEFF	TGTGCCAGCACGGGAGGCGGGTTGGAGTTCTTC
TRBV5-1	-	TRBJ1-1	-	CASRVELDPNTEAFF	TGCGCCAGCAGGGTCGAACTAGACCCGAACACTGAAGCTTTCTTT
TRBV15	few	TRBJ1-5	TRBD1	CATSREDRVGQPQHF	TGTGCCACCAGCAGAGAGGACAGGGTGGGTCAGCCCCAGCATTTT
TRBV6-1	few	TRBJ1-2	TRBD1	CASTESGTGTYGYTF	TGTGCCAGCACCGAGTCCGGGACAGGGACCTATGGCTACACCTTC
TRBV5-4	-	TRBJ2-5	-	CASSPRDTQETQYF	TGTGCCAGCAGCCCCCGGGACACCCAAGAGACCCAGTACTTC
TRBV12-5	-	TRBJ1-2	-	CASGLYGDGYTF	TGTGCTAGTGGTTTGTACGGGGATGGCTACACCTTC
TRBV6-5	few	TRBJ2-7	-	CASSDQVQQYF	TGTGCCAGCAGTGACCAGGTGCAGCAGTACTTC
TRBV5-1	few	TRBJ2-1	-	CASRAQNEQFF	TGCGCCAGCCGAGCACAGAATGAGCAGTTCTTC